Shown below are 23 T cell receptor beta chains from a single sample sequenced in a study of OX40 agonist ivuxolimab in advanced cancers. Data came from immunoSEQ multiplex PCR; TCRdb stores just in-frame clones and leaves some out. The repertoire holds about 15,000 clones, 91% seen once, with over 20% in the top ten. This material consisted of CD4+ or CD8+ T cells sorted from blood, taken in a trial of the OX40 agonist ivuxolimab. These TCRs come from an adult with an advanced solid tumor such as melanoma, head and neck, liver or kidney cancer.

V and J are TRBV27 and TRBJ2-7; weak D call: TRBD2 (6 bases). CDR1 is MNHEY, CDR2 SMNVEV, per germline (reference sequence). V was shortened by 3 bases and J by 2 bases, with 8 bases between the two germline ends. CDR3 length equals 13 residues. CDR3 sequence (DNA): TGTGCCAGCAGTTTTTCGGGGGCCTACGAGCAGTACTTC. Translation gives CASSFSGAYEQYF.

This chain uses TRBV4-2 with TRBJ2-7; D ambiguous. The V gene lost 0 bases and the J gene lost 9 bases, with 12 bases spanning the gap. The germline gives CDR1 LGHNA, CDR2 YNFKEQ. The CDR3 spans 13 residues. CDR3 DNA: TGTGCCAGCAGCCAAGATGGGAAGGACCGGCAGTACTTC. Residues: CASSQDGKDRQYF.

This clone was picked up one time. This chain links TRBV28 with TRBJ2-7; 8 bases are a match to TRBD1. V trimming: 3 bases; J trimming: 0 bases; junction bases outside the gene matches: 1. The CDR3 length is 14 residues. CDR1 is MDHEN, CDR2 SYDVKM, per germline. CDR3 residues: CASSLGTGSYEQYF. CDR3 nucleotides: TGTGCCAGCAGTTTGGGGACAGGCTCCTACGAGCAGTACTTC.

This clone was seen a single time. The rearrangement uses TRBV15 and TRBJ2-1; D is possibly TRBD1 or TRBD2 (5 bases each). From germline, CDR1 is LNHNV and CDR2 YYDKDF (reference sequence). CDR3 length: 15 amino acids. V was shortened by 4 bases and J by 7 bases, with 17 bases between the two germline ends. The CDR3 nucleotides read TGTGCCACCAGCACGGGACCCCCAGGGATAAATGAGCAGTTCTTC. This translates into CATSTGPPGINEQFF. Full variable domain (outside the CDR3, taken from reference TRBV15 and TRBJ2-1): DAMVIQNPRYQVTQFGKPVTLSCSQTLNHNVMYWYQQKSSQAPKLLFHYYDKDFNNEADTPDNFQSRRPNTSFCFLDIRSPGLGDTAMYLCATSTGPPGINEQFFGPGTRLTVL.

This chain uses TRBV27 with TRBJ2-3; TRBD1 or TRBD2 may be the D gene (6 bases each). The CDR3 is 16 amino acids. Between the trimmed V and J ends, which lost 2 bases and 0 bases, there was a span of 12 bases. Germline lookup yields CDR1 MNHEY and CDR2 SMNVEV (reference sequence). CDR3 protein: CASSLVWGASTDTQYF. The CDR3 nucleotides are TGTGCCAGCAGTTTAGTTTGGGGGGCTAGCACAGATACGCAGTATTTT.

The chain recombines TRBV27 with TRBJ1-5, with TRBD1 matching 9 bases. V shed 5 bases, J shed 1 base, and the junction held 3 bases outside the gene matches. In germline, CDR1 is MNHEY, CDR2 SMNVEV (reference sequence). The CDR3 is made up of 15 amino acids. For the CDR3, the DNA is TGTGCCAGCAGTAAGGACAGGGGAAGCAATCAGCCCCAGCATTTT. Translated: CASSKDRGSNQPQHF.

The rearrangement links TRBV28 to TRBJ2-2; 14 bases are shared with TRBD2. The CDR3 contains 17 residues. V dropped 5 bases and J dropped 9; count of bases not matched to a gene: 11. Germline V gene data show CDR1 as MDHEN and CDR2 as SYDVKM. The CDR3 DNA reads TGTGCCAGCAGTCTAACGGAGACTAGCGGGAGGGTTTGGGAGCTGTTTTTT. It codes for CASSLTETSGRVWELFF.

This clone occurred once. The chain has TRBV7-9 and TRBJ1-2, with a tentative D call TRBD1 (5 bases). Germline loops: CDR1 SEHNR, CDR2 FQNEAQ (reference sequence). Trimming removed 5 bases at V and 7 bases at J, with 11 bases between. The CDR3 loop spans 12 amino acids. CDR3 region: CASSLGDLGYTF. The CDR3 bases are TGTGCCAGCAGCCTCGGGGACCTTGGCTACACCTTC.

The V gene is TRBV2, the J gene TRBJ2-1; D uncertain. Germline V gene data show CDR1 as SNHLY and CDR2 as FYNNEI. V gave up 8 bases and J gave up 9 bases, with 8 bases separating them. The CDR3 has 10 amino acids. The CDR3 nucleotides read TGTGCCAGCCTCCTCAGTGAGCAGTTCTTC. It is translated as CASLLSEQFF.

The chain is built from TRBV28 and TRBJ2-7; D uncertain. V was cut by 3 bases and J by 6 bases, with 3 bases left in between. Germline assignment: CDR1 MDHEN and CDR2 SYDVKM. This CDR3 is 10 amino acids long. The CDR3 sequence: CASSFGEQYF. Written as DNA, the CDR3 is TGTGCCAGCAGTTTCGGCGAGCAGTACTTC.

On this clone itself: Other DNA sequences from this sample encode an identical CDR3 as well. The chain uses TRBV6-5 and TRBJ2-2, with TRBD2 identical over 7 bases. The CDR3 has 15 amino acids. CDR1 is MNHEY and CDR2 is SVGAGI in the germline V gene. J lost 2 bases, V lost 9 bases, and 9 bases had no gene match. CDR3 protein: CASETGTINTGELFF. The CDR3 DNA follows: TGTGCCAGTGAAACCGGGACTATTAACACCGGGGAGCTGTTTTTT.

This clone was counted between two and nine times. The chain is built from TRBV6-5 and TRBJ2-1, with D possibly called TRBD1 or TRBD2 (5 bases each). Per germline, CDR1 MNHEY and CDR2 SVGAGI. CDR3 length: 16 residues. V was shortened by 0 bases and J by 6 bases, with 15 bases between the two germline ends. CDR3 DNA: TGTGCCAGCAGTTACTCGGAGCGGCCCAGGGCCAATGAGCAGTTCTTC. Its protein product is CASSYSERPRANEQFF.

The chain has TRBV5-6 and TRBJ2-5, with a possible D match to TRBD2 (6 bases). Trimming stripped 2 bases from V and 1 base from J, with 9 bases between. This CDR3 is built from 14 residues. Germline V lookup: CDR1 SGHDT, CDR2 YYEEEE. The CDR3 bases are TGTGCCAGCAGCTTCGGGGGACGCCAAGAGACCCAGTACTTC. This encodes CASSFGGRQETQYF.

The V gene is TRBV27, the J gene TRBJ2-1; 12 nucleotides match TRBD2. Germline V gene data show CDR1 as MNHEY and CDR2 as SMNVEV (reference sequence). The CDR3 covers 16 residues. V dropped 2 bases and J dropped 7; count of bases not matched to a gene: 6. The CDR3 protein is CASSLLLAGGPNEQFF. DNA of the CDR3: TGTGCCAGCAGTTTACTCCTAGCGGGAGGGCCAAATGAGCAGTTCTTC.

The chain joins TRBV7-2 to TRBJ2-1; the match to TRBD2 covers 13 bases. CDR1 is SGHTA, CDR2 FQGNSA, per germline. The trim removed 5 bases at V and 10 bases at J, leaving 8 bases unmatched. The CDR3 extends over 15 amino acids. The CDR3 is CASSATSGRAQEQFF. CDR3 nucleotide sequence: TGTGCCAGCAGCGCAACTAGCGGGAGGGCCCAAGAGCAGTTCTTC.

The chain employs TRBV30 and TRBJ2-7; D perhaps matches TRBD2 (5 bases). The CDR3 has 12 residues. Germline V gene lookup returns CDR1 GTSNPN and CDR2 SVGIG (reference sequence). V was shortened by 8 bases and J by 3 bases, with 14 bases between the two germline ends. DNA of the CDR3: TGTGCCACAGAACTCGGAGGCTACGAGCAGTACTTC. Its protein product is CATELGGYEQYF.

V gene TRBV15 combines with J gene TRBJ2-3, with 12 bases lining up with TRBD2. The length of the CDR3 is 18 residues. Germline V gives CDR1 LNHNV, CDR2 YYDKDF (reference sequence). Germline trimming cut 4 bases from V and 0 bases from J; bases unmatched to any gene: 8. CDR3 coding DNA: TGTGCCACCAGCAAAACAATTGGGACTAGCGGGAGCACAGATACGCAGTATTTT. As protein: CATSKTIGTSGSTDTQYF.

The CDR3 DNA reads as TGTGCCAGCAGTTTATTTGGGACGGGAGTTTCCTACGAGCAGTACTTC. Its protein is CASSLFGTGVSYEQYF. V usage is TRBV28 and J usage is TRBJ2-7, with D tentatively TRBD2 (6 bases). V lost 1 base to trimming and J lost 1 base, with 14 bases between them. The CDR3 is 16 residues long. Per the germline V gene, CDR1 is MDHEN and CDR2 is SYDVKM.

The genes are TRBV27 and TRBJ2-3; D unresolved. Germline CDR1 is MNHEY and CDR2 is SMNVEV (reference sequence). This CDR3 is built from 13 residues. V lost 1 base and J lost 5, with 7 bases in between. The CDR3 DNA reads TGTGCCAGCAGTTTATTCCTAAAAGATACGCAGTATTTT. Amino acids: CASSLFLKDTQYF.

The V gene is TRBV28, the J gene TRBJ1-5; D is perhaps TRBD1 (5 bases). The length of the CDR3 is 13 residues. V shed 8 bases and J shed 0 bases, with 8 bases lying between them. Germline CDR1 MDHEN, CDR2 SYDVKM. CDR3 coding DNA: TGTGCCAGCTGGGGACTTAGCAATCAGCCCCAGCATTTT. It is translated as CASWGLSNQPQHF.

The chain links TRBV29-1 to TRBJ2-1; weak D call: TRBD2 (6 bases). The V gene's germline CDR1 is SQVTM and CDR2 ANQGSEA. The V gene lost 5 bases and the J gene lost 5 bases, with 13 bases spanning the gap. CDR3 length equals 13 residues. CDR3 amino acids: CSVLTSRDNEQFF. CDR3 in DNA: TGCAGCGTTCTTACTAGCCGGGACAATGAGCAGTTCTTC.

The chain uses TRBV10-3 and TRBJ2-5; D gene uncertain. CDR3 length equals 11 residues. Germline CDR1 and CDR2: ENHRY and SYGVKD. The V gene lost 3 bases and the J gene lost 4 bases, with 3 bases spanning the gap. CDR3 sequence: CAISDIETQYF. CDR3 coding DNA: TGTGCCATCAGTGATATAGAGACCCAGTACTTC.

This chain links TRBV19 with TRBJ2-3; D is uncertain. The V gene lost 0 bases and the J gene lost 0 bases, with 13 bases spanning the gap. CDR1 LNHDA and CDR2 SQIVND come from the germline V gene (reference sequence). The CDR3 extends over 17 amino acids. The CDR3 region has the DNA TGTGCCAGTAGTATAGATGGAGAAACTGTTAGCACAGATACGCAGTATTTT. As protein: CASSIDGETVSTDTQYF.